These 26 T cell receptor beta chains originate from one sample sequenced in a study of shared clonotypes between healthy human individuals. Assay: immunoSEQ multiplex PCR; the TCRdb copy retains only in-frame clones and omits some. The data hold just over 2,000,000 clones, with roughly 94% observed a single time. Naive CD8 populations comprised CD45RO-negative cells positively selected for CCR7, excluding terminally differentiated effector memory CD45RA+ cells. The specimen sequenced was naive CD8+ T cells sorted from blood. All receptors derive from a young man in good health.

CDR3 nucleotides: TGTGCCAGCAGCAAGACTAGCGGGGATGTATACGTCAATGAGCAGTTCTTC. The encoded protein is CASSKTSGDVYVNEQFF. The chain has TRBV7-9 and TRBJ2-1, with TRBD2 identical over 11 bases. V lost 5 bases, J lost 6 bases, and 12 bases stayed unmatched. CDR3 length: 17 amino acids. Germline V CDR1 and CDR2: SEHNR, FQNEAQ (reference sequence).

The DNA for the CDR3 is TGTGCCAGCAGCGTATCCTTCTCTGGGGCCAACGTCCTGACTTTC. This gives the protein CASSVSFSGANVLTF. This chain joins TRBV9 and TRBJ2-6, with unresolved D. The V end was cut by 1 base, the J end by 0 bases, with 5 bases between. The germline V gene encodes CDR1 SGDLS and CDR2 YYNGEE. This CDR3 spans 15 amino acids.

V and J are TRBV27 and TRBJ2-1; TRBD2 aligns across 10 bases. With 8 bases clipped from V and 6 bases from J, the junction kept 4 bases outside the gene matches. The length of the CDR3 is 13 residues. Germline CDR1 is MNHEY and CDR2 is SMNVEV (reference sequence). The CDR3 here is CASSLAGLNEQFF. The CDR3 DNA is TGTGCCAGCTCACTAGCGGGACTCAATGAGCAGTTCTTC.

The J gene is TRBJ1-2, the V gene TRBV30; D remains ambiguous. This CDR3 region has 11 residues. The V gene's germline CDR1 is GTSNPN and CDR2 SVGIG (reference sequence). V lost 4 bases, J lost 2 bases, and 5 bases lay in between. CDR3 protein: CAWMRNYGYTF. In nucleotides, the CDR3 is TGTGCCTGGATGAGAAACTATGGCTACACCTTC.

V usage is TRBV4-1 and J usage is TRBJ1-5; tentative D call: TRBD1 (6 bases). The V gene lost 1 base and the J gene lost 5 bases, with 12 bases spanning the gap. The CDR3 has 15 residues. CDR1 is MGHRA and CDR2 is YSYEKL in the germline V gene. This CDR3 is CASSQVQGQDQPQHF. In DNA, the CDR3 is TGCGCCAGCAGCCAAGTTCAGGGGCAGGATCAGCCCCAGCATTTT.

This sequence joins TRBV7-2 and TRBJ2-2; D remains ambiguous. The germline V gene has CDR1 SGHTA and CDR2 FQGNSA. The CDR3 extends over 14 amino acids. Trimming took 0 bases from V and 4 from J, leaving 6 bases between them. The CDR3 spells CASSLAVGTGELFF. The CDR3 DNA reads TGTGCCAGCAGCTTAGCGGTGGGCACCGGGGAGCTGTTTTTT.

V and J are TRBV4-3 and TRBJ2-4, with D possibly being TRBD2 (6 bases). The CDR3 is 15 amino acids. V dropped 0 bases and J dropped 8 bases, with 14 bases sitting between them. Germline CDR1 LGHNA, CDR2 YSLEER. Here the CDR3 reads CASSQDGGGVDIQYF. In DNA, the CDR3 is TGCGCCAGCAGCCAAGACGGAGGAGGGGTGGACATTCAGTACTTC.

The chain has TRBV4-3 and TRBJ1-5; 7 bases match TRBD1. After removal of 1 base from V and 7 bases from J, the junction contained 7 bases not matched to a gene. The CDR3 loop spans 15 amino acids. Germline loops: CDR1 LGHNA, CDR2 YSLEER. The CDR3 region is CASSQGTGVGQPQHF. In DNA, the CDR3 is TGCGCCAGCAGCCAAGGAACAGGGGTCGGGCAGCCCCAGCATTTT.

In its sample, this clone was seen a few times. This rearrangement joins TRBV4-3 to TRBJ1-1, with unresolved D. Trimming shortened V by 0 bases and J by 4 bases, and 9 bases separated the two germline ends. Germline CDR1 and CDR2: LGHNA and YSLEER. The CDR3 consists of 14 residues. The CDR3 nucleotides read TGCGCCAGCAGCCAAGAGATGGGTCGCACTGAAGCTTTCTTT. Residues: CASSQEMGRTEAFF.

About this clone itself: This CDR3 is also generated by other DNA sequences in the sample. This chain links TRBV4-2 with TRBJ2-7; 11 bases are a match to TRBD2. Trimming removed 4 bases from V and 1 base from J; junction bases left unmatched: 3. From germline, CDR1 is LGHNA and CDR2 YNFKEQ. This CDR3 has 15 residues. CDR3 sequence (DNA): TGTGCCAGCAGCCCGCTAGCGGGGGGTTCCTACGAGCAGTACTTC. Translating it yields CASSPLAGGSYEQYF.

Details on this clone: In the same sample, other DNA sequences code for this CDR3. The CDR3 loop reads CASSYPGTGAYEQYF. The CDR3 DNA reads TGTGCCAGCAGTTACCCGGGGACAGGGGCCTACGAGCAGTACTTC. J is TRBJ2-7 and V is TRBV6-5, with 10 bases identical to TRBD1. CDR3 length: 15 amino acids. The V and J ends lost 2 bases and 2 bases, in that order; junction bases with no gene match: 3. Germline V gene sequence: CDR1 MNHEY, CDR2 SVGAGI.

Concerning this clone: At the DNA level, this CDR3 is encoded by other sequences in the same sample as well. The gene calls are TRBV30 and TRBJ2-7; 9 nucleotides line up with TRBD1. CDR1 GTSNPN and CDR2 SVGIG come from the germline V gene (reference sequence). The CDR3 spans 14 residues. V lost 3 bases to trimming and J lost 3 bases; unmatched junction nucleotides: 6. The chain's CDR3 is CAWSLGQGGYEQYF. DNA for the CDR3: TGTGCCTGGAGCTTGGGACAGGGCGGCTACGAGCAGTACTTC.

This chain uses TRBV30 with TRBJ2-3, with unresolved D. This CDR3 has 12 residues. V lost 2 bases and J lost 6, with 9 bases in between. Germline V gene lookup returns CDR1 GTSNPN and CDR2 SVGIG (reference sequence). CDR3 sequence reads: CAWSPFSDTQYF. CDR3 bases: TGTGCCTGGAGTCCATTTTCTGATACGCAGTATTTT.

The genes are TRBV9 and TRBJ2-3; 7 positions agree with TRBD2. Per the germline V gene, CDR1 is SGDLS and CDR2 is YYNGEE. Losses at the gene ends were 4 bases for V and 2 bases for J; bases not matched to a gene: 10. There are 16 residues in the CDR3. This CDR3 is CASSSIAGPNTDTQYF. DNA of the CDR3: TGTGCCAGCAGCTCCATAGCGGGTCCCAACACAGATACGCAGTATTTT.

This chain links TRBV18 with TRBJ2-7, with 7 bases that match TRBD2. With V trimmed by 3 bases and J by 2 bases, 10 bases remained unmatched. Per the germline V gene, CDR1 is KGHSH and CDR2 is LQKENI. The CDR3 totals 16 residues. The CDR3 bases are TGTGCCAGCTCACCCAAAGGCGGGAGTTTGGCCTACGAGCAGTACTTC. It codes for CASSPKGGSLAYEQYF.

The chain couples TRBV29-1 to TRBJ2-7; 7 bases map to TRBD1. The V gene end was trimmed by 4 bases and the J gene end by 5 bases; junction bases not matched to a gene: 5. This CDR3 region has 12 residues. The V gene's germline CDR1 is SQVTM and CDR2 ANQGSEA. In nucleotides, the CDR3 is TGCAGCGTTGTATCGGACAGGCACGAGCAGTACTTC. It yields the protein CSVVSDRHEQYF.

This chain links TRBV29-1 with TRBJ1-5; perhaps TRBD1 as D (6 bases). The V end lost 6 bases, the J end lost 2 bases, and 20 bases lay between the germline ends. The CDR3 contains 16 residues. From germline, CDR1 is SQVTM and CDR2 ANQGSEA. The CDR3 is CSVTRGGNRGNQPQHF. CDR3 DNA: TGCAGCGTCACCCGGGGGGGTAACAGGGGCAATCAGCCCCAGCATTTT.

With regard to this clone: The same CDR3 is also encoded by other DNA sequences in this sample. The chain couples TRBV6-6 to TRBJ2-3; D gene uncertain. Trimming took off 2 bases at V and 1 base at J, with 7 bases between the two ends. The CDR3 contains 14 residues. Germline V gene data show CDR1 as MNHNY and CDR2 as SVGAGI (reference sequence). CDR3 protein: CASSYVLGTDTQYF. The CDR3 coding sequence is TGTGCCAGCAGTTACGTCCTGGGCACAGATACGCAGTATTTT.

The V and J genes are TRBV13 and TRBJ2-3; TRBD2 matches 9 bases. The CDR3 is 16 amino acids. Germline CDR1 and CDR2: PRHDT and FYEKMQ (reference sequence). V shed 5 bases and J 3 bases; nucleotides not matched to a gene: 9. The chain's CDR3 is CASSNSGSAGTDTQYF. The CDR3 DNA reads as TGTGCCAGCAGCAATAGCGGGAGCGCCGGGACAGATACGCAGTATTTT.

This chain joins TRBV4-1 and TRBJ2-7, with 7 bases that match TRBD1. The V gene's germline CDR1 is MGHRA and CDR2 YSYEKL. With V trimmed by 4 bases and J by 2 bases, 8 bases remained unmatched. This CDR3 has 15 residues. CDR3 residues: CASSLGTVPAYEQYF. The CDR3 coding sequence is TGCGCCAGCAGCCTGGGGACAGTGCCCGCCTACGAGCAGTACTTC.

CDR3 sequence (DNA): TGTGCCAGCAGCAGAGGGACAGGGACCTACGAGCAGTACTTC. Protein: CASSRGTGTYEQYF. The chain recombines TRBV5-4 with TRBJ2-7, with TRBD1 matching 9 bases. The germline V gene has CDR1 SGHNT and CDR2 YYREEE (reference sequence). Germline trimming cut 4 bases from V and 2 bases from J; bases unmatched to any gene: 4. There are 14 residues in the CDR3.

This clone appeared a single time. The V call is TRBV19, the J call TRBJ1-1; no clear D. V was shortened by 0 bases and J by 4 bases, with 12 bases between the two germline ends. Germline CDR1 reads LNHDA; CDR2 reads SQIVND (reference sequence). This CDR3 region has 15 residues. The CDR3 nucleotides read TGTGCCAGTAGTATAGATCGAGAGGGAGGCACTGAAGCTTTCTTT. It is translated as CASSIDREGGTEAFF.

About this clone: Other DNA sequences within the sample encode an identical CDR3. This chain joins TRBV4-1 and TRBJ2-7, with TRBD2 matching 7 bases. The V and J ends lost 2 bases and 3 bases, in that order; junction bases with no gene match: 7. The CDR3 runs 15 residues. CDR1 is MGHRA, CDR2 YSYEKL, per germline. CDR3 DNA sequence: TGCGCCAGCAGCCAAACGGGGGGAGGAAGCTACGAGCAGTACTTC. Translating it yields CASSQTGGGSYEQYF.

The chain couples TRBV13 to TRBJ2-5; 8 bases agree with TRBD2. There are 12 residues in the CDR3. From germline, CDR1 is PRHDT and CDR2 FYEKMQ (reference sequence). J gave up 3 bases and V 9 bases, and 3 bases lay outside the gene matches. The CDR3: CARGAGEETQYF. CDR3 DNA: TGTGCCAGGGGAGCGGGAGAAGAGACCCAGTACTTC.

This clone appeared once. J is TRBJ2-7 and V is TRBV7-9; perhaps D is TRBD1 or TRBD2 (5 bases each). V shed 5 bases and J shed 3 bases, with 14 bases lying between them. Germline CDR1 is SEHNR and CDR2 is FQNEAQ (reference sequence). The CDR3 length is 14 residues. CDR3 nucleotide sequence: TGTGCCAGCAGCCCAAGGGACGAGGGCTACGAGCAGTACTTC. The encoded protein is CASSPRDEGYEQYF.

J is TRBJ2-1 and V is TRBV7-9, with D maybe TRBD2 (6 bases). V lost 3 bases and J 1 base, leaving 7 bases between the germline ends. The CDR3 runs 14 residues. The germline V gene encodes CDR1 SEHNR and CDR2 FQNEAQ (reference sequence). The CDR3 nucleotides are TGTGCCAGCAGCTTCGGGGGTTCCTACAATGAGCAGTTCTTC. As protein: CASSFGGSYNEQFF. Supplemented by reference TRBV7-9 and TRBJ2-1, the full variable domain reads DTGVSQNPRHKITKRGQNVTFRCDPISEHNRLYWYRQTLGQGPEFLTYFQNEAQLEKSRLLSDRFSAERPKGSFSTLEIQRTEQGDSAMYLCASSFGGSYNEQFFGPGTRLTVL.